This T cell receptor (beta chain) is drawn from a study of OX40 agonist ivuxolimab in advanced cancers. Study background: The patients' treatment was ivuxolimab, an agonistic anti-OX40 (CD134) antibody.

This CDR3 is 13 amino acids long. Germline V gene sequence: CDR1 SGHTS, CDR2 YDEGEE. V gave up 7 bases and J gave up 0 bases, with 11 bases separating them. Repertoires were generated with immunoSEQ multiplex PCR, while TCRdb's copy carries only in-frame clones and drops some. This sample has approximately 89,000 clones, with roughly 91% found just once. This chain connects TRBV5-8 to TRBJ2-7; D remains unclear. The starting material was CD4+ or CD8+ T cells sorted from blood, obtained in a trial of the OX40 agonist ivuxolimab. This TCR was sampled from an adult with an advanced solid tumor such as melanoma, head and neck, liver or kidney cancer. Here the CDR3 reads CASVHTTSYEQYF. The CDR3 coding sequence is TGTGCCAGCGTTCATACTACCTCCTACGAGCAGTACTTC.